Presented here are 26 T cell receptor beta chains from one specimen sequenced in a study of T cells after somatic rescue of genetic block. Using immunoSEQ multiplex PCR, the repertoire was profiled, and TCRdb retains in-frame clones only, with some absent. The data show roughly 10,000 clones, with around two thirds seen just once and roughly 22% held by the top ten. Source material: peripheral blood mononuclear cells (PBMCs). These receptors all stem from a boy aged 10-17 years.

The DNA for the CDR3 is TGCGCCAGCAGCTTGGGCGGGGAAGCAGATACGCAGTATTTT. Its translation: CASSLGGEADTQYF. This rearrangement joins TRBV5-1 to TRBJ2-3; a possible D gene is TRBD2 (6 bases). CDR1 is SGHRS, CDR2 YFSETQ, per germline. CDR3 length: 14 amino acids. V shed 0 bases and J shed 4 bases, with 9 bases lying between them.

The chain is built from TRBV6-6 and TRBJ2-1, with D perhaps matching TRBD1 or TRBD2 (8 bases each). The CDR3 runs 15 residues. The ends were cut back, 5 bases at V and 6 bases at J, with 17 bases in the middle. Per germline, CDR1 MNHNY and CDR2 SVGAGI (reference sequence). The CDR3 sequence: CASSVSGTGGNEQFF. Written as DNA, the CDR3 is TGTGCCAGCAGTGTTAGCGGGACAGGAGGCAATGAGCAGTTCTTC.

CDR3 sequence: CASSLARGTGFLEAFF. CDR3 in DNA: TGCGCCAGCAGCTTGGCCAGGGGGACAGGTTTCCTTGAAGCTTTCTTT. The rearrangement links TRBV5-1 to TRBJ1-1; 8 bases agree with TRBD1. Trimming at V came to 0 bases and at J to 7 bases, leaving 11 bases not matched to a gene. The CDR3 spans 16 residues. Per the germline V gene, CDR1 is SGHRS and CDR2 is YFSETQ.

The table lists this clone with a few counts. The rearrangement joins TRBV4-1 to TRBJ1-5, with TRBD1 matching 9 bases. This CDR3 has 18 amino acids. Trimming took 1 base from V and 3 from J; bases not matched to a gene: 10. Germline V gene data show CDR1 as MGHRA and CDR2 as YSYEKL. The CDR3 is CASSQGILTGGHNQPQHF. CDR3 DNA: TGCGCCAGCAGCCAAGGCATACTGACAGGGGGGCACAATCAGCCCCAGCATTTT.

This chain connects TRBV18 to TRBJ2-5, with TRBD1 as a possible D gene (6 bases). Between the trimmed V and J ends, which lost 4 bases and 3 bases, there was a span of 9 bases. The CDR3 is 13 residues long. Germline V lookup: CDR1 KGHSH, CDR2 LQKENI. In DNA form, the CDR3 reads TGTGCCAGCTCACGAGGACAGAAAGAGACCCAGTACTTC. This codes for CASSRGQKETQYF.

The chain joins TRBV10-3 to TRBJ2-7; 16 nucleotides line up with TRBD2. Germline CDR1 and CDR2: ENHRY and SYGVKD. This CDR3 is built from 16 residues. Unmatched junction bases numbered 3, after V lost 6 bases and J lost 1 base. The CDR3 DNA is TGTGCCATCAGCGGGACTAGCGGGGGGGTTTCCTACGAGCAGTACTTC. Translating gives CAISGTSGGVSYEQYF.

The chain has TRBV7-2 and TRBJ1-4; D is unclear. V lost 1 base and J lost 8, with 8 bases in between. This CDR3 region has 13 residues. From germline, CDR1 is SGHTA and CDR2 FQGNSA. This CDR3 reads CASSLEPREKLFF. The CDR3 region has the DNA TGTGCCAGCAGCTTAGAACCGAGGGAAAAACTGTTTTTT.

J is TRBJ1-6 and V is TRBV6-6; D not certain. There are 12 residues in the CDR3. Germline CDR1 and CDR2: MNHNY and SVGAGI (reference sequence). Trimming left V 10 bases short and J 7 bases short, with 11 bases between. The CDR3 protein is CATRGVNSPLHF. DNA for the CDR3: TGTGCCACCCGCGGGGTAAATTCACCCCTCCACTTT.

The V and J genes are TRBV7-8 and TRBJ2-3; a weak D match, TRBD2 (5 bases). This CDR3 has 13 amino acids. V lost 5 bases, J lost 8 bases, and 14 bases lay in between. The germline V gene encodes CDR1 SGHVS and CDR2 FQNEAQ. The CDR3 loop is CASSAPPRGTQYF. The DNA for the CDR3 is TGTGCCAGCAGCGCCCCCCCCCGGGGTACGCAGTATTTT. The entire variable domain, with the rest obtained from reference TRBV7-8 and TRBJ2-3, is as follows: GAGVSQSPRYKVAKRGQDVALRCDPISGHVSLFWYQQALGQGPEFLTYFQNEAQLDKSGLPSDRFFAERPEGSVSTLKIQRTQQEDSAVYLCASSAPPRGTQYFGPGTRLTVL.

The genes are TRBV28 and TRBJ2-1; D is perhaps TRBD2 (5 bases). The length of the CDR3 is 11 residues. The germline V gene encodes CDR1 MDHEN and CDR2 SYDVKM. V lost 3 bases to trimming and J lost 8 bases, with 5 bases between them. The CDR3 region has the DNA TGTGCCAGCAGTTTGCGGGATGAGCAGTTCTTC. It yields the protein CASSLRDEQFF. Complete variable domain (other parts from reference TRBV28 and TRBJ2-1): DVKVTQSSRYLVKRTGEKVFLECVQDMDHENMFWYRQDPGLGLRLIYFSYDVKMKEKGDIPEGYSVSREKKERFSLILESASTNQTSMYLCASSLRDEQFFGPGTRLTVL.

This clone was counted only a few times. The chain combines TRBV15 with TRBJ2-7; D is unclear. The germline V gene has CDR1 LNHNV and CDR2 YYDKDF (reference sequence). The length of the CDR3 is 11 residues. The V gene lost 0 bases and the J gene lost 8 bases, with 5 bases spanning the gap. The CDR3 is CATSRDFQQYF. CDR3 DNA: TGTGCCACCAGCAGAGATTTTCAGCAGTACTTC.

V usage is TRBV6-5 and J usage is TRBJ1-1, with D unclear. CDR1 and CDR2 (germline): MNHEY, SVGAGI. This CDR3 region has 13 residues. V was clipped by 5 bases and J by 1 base, with 8 bases between them. The CDR3, as DNA: TGTGCCAGCAGTCCATCTTGGAACACTGAAGCTTTCTTT. Translating gives CASSPSWNTEAFF.

This chain connects TRBV6-1 to TRBJ1-6, with 11 bases identical to TRBD1. V was clipped by 6 bases and J by 18 bases; unmatched bases: 10. Per germline, CDR1 MNHNS and CDR2 SASEGT. There are 13 residues in the CDR3. CDR3 protein: CASSLLGQGVNHF. CDR3 nucleotide sequence: TGTGCCAGCAGCCTCTTGGGACAGGGGGTAAACCACTTT.

Note on this clone: At one end, the junction sequence differs from germline, possibly due to a read error. This chain uses TRBV27 with TRBJ1-1; TRBD1 matches at 9 bases. The length of the CDR3 is 15 residues. The germline CDR1 and CDR2 sequences are MNHEY and SMNVEV (reference sequence). The DNA for the CDR3 is TGTGCCAGCAGCCAGTCCGGGACAGGGAACCCTGAAGCTTTCTTT. Translated: CASSQSGTGNPEAFF.

The CDR3 region is CASRGSYNEQFF. CDR3 nucleotide sequence: TGCGCCAGCCGAGGCAGCTACAATGAGCAGTTCTTC. The chain links TRBV5-1 to TRBJ2-1; D is uncertain. The V gene lost 7 bases and the J gene lost 3 bases, with 8 bases spanning the gap. Germline V gives CDR1 SGHRS, CDR2 YFSETQ. The CDR3 is 12 residues long.

The chain couples TRBV27 to TRBJ2-7; D might be TRBD1 (6 bases). Germline loops: CDR1 MNHEY, CDR2 SMNVEV (reference sequence). The CDR3 spans 13 residues. Trimming took 5 bases from V and 2 from J, leaving 10 bases between them. The CDR3 is CASSATGTYEQYF. DNA of the CDR3: TGTGCCAGCAGTGCTACAGGGACCTACGAGCAGTACTTC.

The gene calls are TRBV5-6 and TRBJ1-6, with D maybe TRBD1 (6 bases). This CDR3 contains 17 residues. The germline V and J ends were trimmed by 2 bases and 3 bases, with 15 bases remaining between them. Germline CDR1 is SGHDT and CDR2 is YYEEEE. The CDR3 reads CASSLMGALLYNSPLHF. The CDR3 coding sequence is TGTGCCAGCAGCTTAATGGGGGCCCTCCTCTATAATTCACCCCTCCACTTT.

This chain links TRBV7-9 with TRBJ2-3; weak D call: TRBD2 (6 bases). The CDR3 runs to 14 residues. V lost 5 bases, J lost 8 bases, and 17 bases lay in between. Germline lookup yields CDR1 SEHNR and CDR2 FQNEAQ (reference sequence). In DNA, the CDR3 is TGTGCCAGCAGCCCCGGGACTTTCACCGGTACGCAGTATTTT. The encoded protein is CASSPGTFTGTQYF.

The chain couples TRBV5-4 to TRBJ1-1; D is perhaps TRBD1 (5 bases). The germline CDR1 and CDR2 sequences are SGHNT and YYREEE (reference sequence). CDR3 length: 13 amino acids. V lost 0 bases to trimming and J lost 4 bases, with 7 bases between them. In nucleotides, the CDR3 is TGTGCCAGCAGCTTGGATAGGGGCACTGAAGCTTTCTTT. It is translated as CASSLDRGTEAFF.

The chain is built from TRBV6-4 and TRBJ2-3; D is uncertain. Germline loops: CDR1 MRHNA, CDR2 SNTAGT. V was pared by 6 bases and J by 0 bases, with 13 bases between. The CDR3 is 15 residues long. CDR3 nucleotides: TGTGCCAGCAGCGTCAAGATGCCCAGCACAGATACGCAGTATTTT. Translated: CASSVKMPSTDTQYF.

The chain couples TRBV25-1 to TRBJ1-2, with 7 bases matching TRBD1. The CDR3 is 15 amino acids. In germline, CDR1 is MGHDK, CDR2 SYGVNS. After removal of 1 base from V and 0 bases from J, the junction contained 2 bases not matched to a gene. The CDR3 DNA follows: TGTGCCAGCAGTGAATCGACAGGGCCTAACTATGGCTACACCTTC. Its protein product is CASSESTGPNYGYTF.

The chain is built from TRBV19 and TRBJ2-7; possible D gene TRBD1, 6 bases. Germline V gene sequence: CDR1 LNHDA, CDR2 SQIVND (reference sequence). This CDR3 region has 13 residues. Trimming left V 5 bases short and J 6 bases short, with 14 bases between. Written as DNA, the CDR3 is TGTGCCAGTAGTGGACAGCTTACGACCGAGCAGTACTTC. It yields the protein CASSGQLTTEQYF.

V usage is TRBV5-1 and J usage is TRBJ2-4; 8 bases agree with TRBD1. The junction had 12 bases not matched to a gene; V was cut back by 4 bases and J by 0 bases. The length of the CDR3 is 18 residues. The germline CDR1 and CDR2 sequences are SGHRS and YFSETQ. The CDR3, as DNA: TGCGCCAGCAGCCCCGACAGAGGGACAGGAGTAGCCAAAAACATTCAGTACTTC. Encoded protein: CASSPDRGTGVAKNIQYF.

The chain links TRBV9 to TRBJ2-7; 9 bases match TRBD2. V shed 0 bases, J shed 6 bases, and the junction held 7 bases outside the gene matches. The length of the CDR3 is 15 residues. In germline, CDR1 is SGDLS, CDR2 YYNGEE. In nucleotides, the CDR3 is TGTGCCAGCAGCGTAGGGGTTAGCGGGGGCAGCGAGCAGTACTTC. Residues: CASSVGVSGGSEQYF.

On this clone: This may be a read error: a much more frequent sequence differs by one nucleotide. The chain carries TRBV4-1 and TRBJ2-7; D not certain. Trimming removed 2 bases at V and 2 bases at J, with 10 bases between. Germline-derived CDR1 and CDR2 are MGHRA and YSYEKL. The CDR3 has 14 residues. For the CDR3, the DNA is TGCGCCAGCAGCCAAATCTTCCTGGCCTACGAGCAGTACTTC. Its protein product is CASSQIFLAYEQYF.

V usage is TRBV10-3 and J usage is TRBJ2-2; 13 bases are a match to TRBD2. Trimming removed 9 bases from V and 5 bases from J; junction bases left unmatched: 12. Germline values: CDR1 ENHRY, CDR2 SYGVKD. CDR3 size: 17 residues. CDR3 in DNA: TGTGCCATTCAAGCCACTAGCGGGGGGGCCGTAACCGGGGAGCTGTTTTTT. This gives the protein CAIQATSGGAVTGELFF.